The rows below give T cell receptor beta chains drawn from one sample of a study of blood T cell repertoires in COVID-19. Only in-frame clones appear in the TCRdb table, and some are missing; sequencing was by immunoSEQ multiplex PCR. The sample carries approximately 250,000 clones, 80% to 85% recorded once. Sequencing was carried out using peripheral blood. The receptors come from a woman aged 40 to 49 who had recovered from COVID-19. The CDR3 runs from the conserved cysteine through the conserved F or W. The D gene is left open where the match is weak. Clone size is not always given. Where it is, it says once, few, many or a class for expanded clones.

size	V	D	J	DNA	CDR3
-	TRBV25-1	TRBD2	TRBJ2-1	TGTGCCAGCAGTGAAGCGGGGCGGGGGGTCAAAAATGAGCAGTTCTTC	CASSEAGRGVKNEQFF
once	TRBV18	TRBD2	TRBJ2-7	TGTGCCAGCTCACCCCGGACGGCGGGGGCCTACGAGCAGTACTTC	CASSPRTAGAYEQYF
-	TRBV30	-	TRBJ1-1	TGTGCCTGGAGTGTAGGCGAGGGGGTCACTGAAGCTTTCTTT	CAWSVGEGVTEAFF
-	TRBV11-2	TRBD1	TRBJ2-7	TGTGCCAGCAAAGGACAGGGGCTATACGAGCAGTACTTC	CASKGQGLYEQYF
once	TRBV7-2	TRBD2	TRBJ2-4	TGTGCCAGTTCTAGCGGAGTAGCCAAAAACATTCAGTACTTC	CASSSGVAKNIQYF
-	TRBV28	TRBD1	TRBJ2-7	TGTGCCAGCAGCCCGGGACAGGGGGGCTACGAGCAGTACTTC	CASSPGQGGYEQYF
-	TRBV2	TRBD1	TRBJ1-2	TGTGCCCTAGATGGGGCAGGGGGTAACTATGGCTACACCTTC	CALDGAGGNYGYTF
-	TRBV6-4	TRBD2	TRBJ2-3	TGTGCCAGTAGCGGGGGCCAGACTAGCACAGATACGCAGTATTTT	CASSGGQTSTDTQYF
once	TRBV28	TRBD1	TRBJ1-4	TGTGCCAGCAGTTCCCCAGGGGGCGCCGGGGAAAAACTGTTTTTT	CASSSPGGAGEKLFF
once	TRBV4-2	-	TRBJ2-7	TGTGCCAGCAGCCCATATATCGGCTACGAGCAGTACTTC	CASSPYIGYEQYF
once	TRBV24-1	-	TRBJ1-5	TGTGCCACCAAGGACAGCAATAGCAATCAGCCCCAGCATTTT	CATKDSNSNQPQHF
-	TRBV18	-	TRBJ2-7	TGTGCCAGCTCACCACCGATCTGGCAAAAGGGAGCCTACGAGCAGTACTTC	CASSPPIWQKGAYEQYF
-	TRBV5-1	-	TRBJ2-7	TGCGCCAGCAGCTGGGGGCTTGGGTCCAACTACGAGCAGTACTTC	CASSWGLGSNYEQYF
-	TRBV14	-	TRBJ2-1	TGTGCCAGCAGCCGTGGGCGATCCTACAATGAGCAGTTCTTC	CASSRGRSYNEQFF
-	TRBV6-5	TRBD1	TRBJ1-5	TGTGCCAGCAGTCAGGGGGTTAGCAATCAGCCCCAGCATTTT	CASSQGVSNQPQHF
-	TRBV27	TRBD1	TRBJ1-2	TGTGCCAGCAGTGCCTACCGGGACAGGGCCACCGGTGGCTACACCTTC	CASSAYRDRATGGYTF
-	TRBV13	TRBD2	TRBJ2-3	TGTGCCAGCAGCTTCTTAGCGGGGGTCGCTAGCACAGATACGCAGTATTTT	CASSFLAGVASTDTQYF
-	TRBV11-2	TRBD2	TRBJ2-2	TGTGCCAGCAGCTTATGGCGGGGGGGCCGCACCGGGGAGCTGTTTTTT	CASSLWRGGRTGELFF
-	TRBV6-5	-	TRBJ2-3	TGTGCCAGCAGTTCCGCGACTAGGGATACGCAGTATTTT	CASSSATRDTQYF
-	TRBV28	-	TRBJ2-5	TGTGCCAGCAGTCCGCAGGCGGGGACCCAGTACTTC	CASSPQAGTQYF
-	TRBV2	-	TRBJ2-5	TGTGCCAGCAGTGAGGAGGGAGAGACCCAGTACTTC	CASSEEGETQYF
-	TRBV28	-	TRBJ2-7	TGTGCCAGCAGTATCATGTACGAGCAGTACTTC	CASSIMYEQYF
once	TRBV5-6	-	TRBJ2-1	TGTGCCAGCAGCTTGACAGGTGCCAATGAGCAGTTCTTC	CASSLTGANEQFF
-	TRBV5-1	-	TRBJ2-7	TGCGCCAGCGTTCATGGGGAGGCGGGCGAGCAGTACTTC	CASVHGEAGEQYF
-	TRBV29-1	TRBD1	TRBJ1-2	TGCGCGGCTTGGCCGGGACAGGGTTATGGCTACACCTTC	CAAWPGQGYGYTF
-	TRBV7-9	-	TRBJ1-5	TGTGCCAGCAGCTTGCAGGCAGTAGATCAGCCCCAGCATTTT	CASSLQAVDQPQHF
-	TRBV7-9	TRBD2	TRBJ2-2	TGTGCCAGCAGCAATTTAGCGGGGTGGAACACCGGGGAGCTGTTTTTT	CASSNLAGWNTGELFF
once	TRBV9	-	TRBJ1-3	TGTGCCAGCAGCGTAGCCCCGGAGCCGGCACCCGACTCTGGAAACACCATATATTTT	CASSVAPEPAPDSGNTIYF
-	TRBV4-2	TRBD1	TRBJ1-2	TGTGCCAGCAGCGTAGGGACAGGGTTGGACTATGGCTACACCTTC	CASSVGTGLDYGYTF
-	TRBV7-9	-	TRBJ2-1	TGTGCCAGCATGCAGGGGCGTGGGTCCTACAATGAGCAGTTCTTC	CASMQGRGSYNEQFF
-	TRBV2	-	TRBJ1-5	TGTGCCAGCAGTGAAGGCTTTGCGGGAAATCAGCCCCAGCATTTT	CASSEGFAGNQPQHF
-	TRBV27	TRBD1	TRBJ1-5	TGTGCCAGCAGTGGGAGGGGGACAGGGGGCTATCAGCCCCAGCATTTT	CASSGRGTGGYQPQHF
-	TRBV11-2	-	TRBJ2-5	TGTGCCAGCAGCAGGGACACAAGAGAGACCCAGTACTTC	CASSRDTRETQYF
-	TRBV7-9	TRBD1	TRBJ1-2	TGTGCCAGCACCCGGACAGGGTTTAGGGACTATGGCTACACCTTC	CASTRTGFRDYGYTF
-	TRBV30	-	TRBJ1-2	TGTGCCTGGATGTCCGTCCGGTATGGCTACACCTTC	CAWMSVRYGYTF
-	TRBV9	-	TRBJ1-5	TGTGCCAGCAGCGTAGGCGATTATAGCAATCAGCCCCAGCATTTT	CASSVGDYSNQPQHF
once	TRBV28	TRBD1	TRBJ1-3	TGTGCCAGCACTGGCGGACAGGGGGCGCGTGGAAACACCATATATTTT	CASTGGQGARGNTIYF
-	TRBV5-1	TRBD1	TRBJ2-7	TGCGCCAGCAGCTTTTCGGGTACAGGGACAGGGCGGCAGTACTTC	CASSFSGTGTGRQYF
-	TRBV4-1	-	TRBJ1-1	TGCGCCAGCAGCCAAGCGGGGGGCGCAGGCACTGAAGCTTTCTTT	CASSQAGGAGTEAFF
once	TRBV5-1	TRBD1	TRBJ1-1	TGCGCCAGCAGCTTTGGACAGGGGGTCATGAACACTGAAGCTTTCTTT	CASSFGQGVMNTEAFF
-	TRBV6-5	-	TRBJ1-6	TGTGCCAGCAGTCTCGACAGCTCCTATAATTCACCCCTCCACTTT	CASSLDSSYNSPLHF